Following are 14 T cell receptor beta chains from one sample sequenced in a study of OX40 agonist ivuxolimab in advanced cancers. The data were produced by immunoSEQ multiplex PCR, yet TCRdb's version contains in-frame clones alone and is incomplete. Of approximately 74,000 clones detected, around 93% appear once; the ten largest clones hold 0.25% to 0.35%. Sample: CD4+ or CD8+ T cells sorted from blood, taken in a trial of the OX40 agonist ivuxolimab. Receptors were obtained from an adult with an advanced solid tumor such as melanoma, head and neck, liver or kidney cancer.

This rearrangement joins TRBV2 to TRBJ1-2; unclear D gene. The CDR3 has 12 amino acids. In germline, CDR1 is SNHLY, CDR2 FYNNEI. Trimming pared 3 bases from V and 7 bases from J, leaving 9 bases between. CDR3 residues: CASSEGIGGYTF. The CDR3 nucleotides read TGTGCCAGCAGTGAGGGGATTGGTGGCTACACCTTC.

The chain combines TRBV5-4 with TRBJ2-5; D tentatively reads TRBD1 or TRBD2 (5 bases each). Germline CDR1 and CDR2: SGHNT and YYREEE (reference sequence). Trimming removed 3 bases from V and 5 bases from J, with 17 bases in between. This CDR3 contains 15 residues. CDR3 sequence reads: CASSSTPRDGETQYF. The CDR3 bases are TGTGCCAGCAGCTCGACGCCGAGGGACGGGGAGACCCAGTACTTC.

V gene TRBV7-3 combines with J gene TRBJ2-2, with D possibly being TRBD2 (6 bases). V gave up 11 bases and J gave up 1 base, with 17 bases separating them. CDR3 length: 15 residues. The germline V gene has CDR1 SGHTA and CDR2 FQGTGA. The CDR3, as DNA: TGTGCCCGAAGGGAGGTTTTTAGGAACACCGGGGAGCTGTTTTTT. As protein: CARREVFRNTGELFF.

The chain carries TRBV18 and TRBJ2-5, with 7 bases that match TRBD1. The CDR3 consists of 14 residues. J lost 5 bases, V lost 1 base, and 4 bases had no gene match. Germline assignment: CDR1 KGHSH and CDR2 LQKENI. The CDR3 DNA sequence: TGTGCCAGCTCACCACAGGGGGCGCGGGAGACCCAGTACTTC. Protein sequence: CASSPQGARETQYF. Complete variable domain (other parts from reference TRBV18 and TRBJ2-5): NAGVMQNPRHLVRRRGQEARLRCSPMKGHSHVYWYRQLPEEGLKFMVYLQKENIIDESGMPKERFSAEFPKEGPSILRIQQVVRGDSAAYFCASSPQGARETQYFGPGTRLLVL.

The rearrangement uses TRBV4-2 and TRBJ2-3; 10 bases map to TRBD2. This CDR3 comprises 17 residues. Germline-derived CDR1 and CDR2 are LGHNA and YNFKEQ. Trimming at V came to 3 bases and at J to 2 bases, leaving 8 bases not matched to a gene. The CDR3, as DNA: TGTGCCAGCAGCCACCACGTAGCGGGGGGACTCACAGATACGCAGTATTTT. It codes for CASSHHVAGGLTDTQYF.

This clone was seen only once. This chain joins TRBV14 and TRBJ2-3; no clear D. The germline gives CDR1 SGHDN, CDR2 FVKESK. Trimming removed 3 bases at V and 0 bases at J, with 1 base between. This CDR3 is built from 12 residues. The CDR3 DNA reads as TGTGCCAGCAGCCAGAGCACAGATACGCAGTATTTT. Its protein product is CASSQSTDTQYF.

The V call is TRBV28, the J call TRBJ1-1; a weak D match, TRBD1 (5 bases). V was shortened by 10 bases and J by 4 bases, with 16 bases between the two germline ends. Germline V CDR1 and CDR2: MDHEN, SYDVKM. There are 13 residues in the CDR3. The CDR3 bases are TGTGCCACCGAGGGGTCGTGGAGCACTGAAGCTTTCTTT. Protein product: CATEGSWSTEAFF.

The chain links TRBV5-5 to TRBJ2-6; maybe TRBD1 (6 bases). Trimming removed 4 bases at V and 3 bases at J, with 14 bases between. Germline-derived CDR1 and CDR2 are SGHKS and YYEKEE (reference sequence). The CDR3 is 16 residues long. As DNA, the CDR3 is TGTGCCAGCAGCGGGGGCTGGATGGATGGGGCCAACGTCCTGACTTTC. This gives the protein CASSGGWMDGANVLTF.

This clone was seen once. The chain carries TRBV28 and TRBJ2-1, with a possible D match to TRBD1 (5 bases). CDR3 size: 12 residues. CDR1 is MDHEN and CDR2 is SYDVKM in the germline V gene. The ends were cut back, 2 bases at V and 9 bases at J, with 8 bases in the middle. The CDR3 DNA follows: TGTGCCAGCAGTTTAAGGGGTCGTGAGCAGTTCTTC. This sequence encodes CASSLRGREQFF. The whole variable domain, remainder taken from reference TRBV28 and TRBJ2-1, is DVKVTQSSRYLVKRTGEKVFLECVQDMDHENMFWYRQDPGLGLRLIYFSYDVKMKEKGDIPEGYSVSREKKERFSLILESASTNQTSMYLCASSLRGREQFFGPGTRLTVL.

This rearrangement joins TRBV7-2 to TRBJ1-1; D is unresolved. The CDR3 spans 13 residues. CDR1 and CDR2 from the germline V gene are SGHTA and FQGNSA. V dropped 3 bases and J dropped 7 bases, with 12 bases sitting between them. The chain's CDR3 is CASSFSGPVEAFF. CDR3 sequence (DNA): TGTGCCAGCAGCTTCTCCGGGCCAGTTGAAGCTTTCTTT.

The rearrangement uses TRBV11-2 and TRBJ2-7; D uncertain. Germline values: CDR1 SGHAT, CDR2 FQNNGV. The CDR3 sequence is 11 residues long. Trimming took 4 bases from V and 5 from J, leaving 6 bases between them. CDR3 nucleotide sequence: TGTGCCAGCAGCTCCCCCAACGAGCAGTACTTC. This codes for CASSSPNEQYF.

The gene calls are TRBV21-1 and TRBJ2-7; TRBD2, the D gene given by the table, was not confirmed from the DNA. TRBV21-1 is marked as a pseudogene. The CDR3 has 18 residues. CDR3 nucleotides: TGTGCCAGCAGCACAAGGACTAGCGGGAGAGGGGGGGCCTACGAGCAGTACTTC. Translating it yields CASSTRTSGRGGAYEQYF.

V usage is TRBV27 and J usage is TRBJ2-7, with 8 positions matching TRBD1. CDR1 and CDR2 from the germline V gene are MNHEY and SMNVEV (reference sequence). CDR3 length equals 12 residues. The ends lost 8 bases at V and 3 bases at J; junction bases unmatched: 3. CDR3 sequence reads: CASSDRGYEQYF. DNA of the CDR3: TGTGCCAGCTCAGACAGGGGCTACGAGCAGTACTTC.

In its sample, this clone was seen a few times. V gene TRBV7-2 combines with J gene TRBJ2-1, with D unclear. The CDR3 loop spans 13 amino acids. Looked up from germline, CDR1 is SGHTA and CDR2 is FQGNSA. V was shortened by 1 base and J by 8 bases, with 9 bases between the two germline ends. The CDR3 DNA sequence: TGTGCCAGCAGCTTAGGACCTTTGGATGAGCAGTTCTTC. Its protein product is CASSLGPLDEQFF.